One and the same sample provided the 22 T cell receptor beta chains below, sequenced in a study of blood T cells in healthy people across ages. Next came a second PCR, run for about 6 to 11 cycles, which used a sample-barcoded 5' primer along with a J-beta primer mix. TCRdb itself ran the 5' RACE reads through MiXCR, one entry per CDR3 protein. Seen here are 700,000 to 900,000 distinct CDR3 sequences, about 26% observed once, and the top ten hold about 3%. The sample was also reused in another study, on T cells of mothers and their children.

Sequenced sample: blood. All receptors come from a boy younger than 18 in good health.

In this sample, this clonotype turned up a few times. This chain links TRBV12-5 with TRBJ2-7, with D unclear. This CDR3 spans 15 amino acids. Germline CDR1 LGHNT, CDR2 FRNRAP. V was pared by 0 bases and J by 0 bases, with 9 bases between. CDR3 loop: CASGLVLSDSYEQYF. The CDR3 nucleotides read TGTGCTAGTGGTTTGGTACTGTCCGACTCCTACGAGCAGTACTTC.

J is TRBJ2-7 and V is TRBV20-1, with 10 bases that match TRBD1. Germline-derived CDR1 and CDR2 are DFQATT and SNEGSKA (reference sequence). The CDR3 is 15 amino acids. V dropped 3 bases and J dropped 6; count of bases not matched to a gene: 11. CDR3 bases: TGCAGTGCTAGGGCCCGGGACAGGGGTTTCAGCGAGCAGTACTTC. Translation: CSARARDRGFSEQYF.

This chain joins TRBV7-9 and TRBJ2-3; D gene unclear. The CDR3 is 12 residues long. Germline CDR1 reads SEHNR; CDR2 reads FQNEAQ (reference sequence). V was shortened by 5 bases and J by 6 bases, with 9 bases between the two germline ends. The chain's CDR3 is CASSPDHDTQYF. The CDR3, as DNA: TGTGCCAGCAGCCCGGACCATGATACGCAGTATTTT.

This clonotype came up a few times. The rearrangement links TRBV5-1 to TRBJ2-5; 8 positions match TRBD2. V trimming: 4 bases; J trimming: 5 bases; junction bases outside the gene matches: 10. Germline V gene sequence: CDR1 SGHRS, CDR2 YFSETQ. CDR3 size: 15 residues. In nucleotides, the CDR3 is TGCGCCAGCAGCCAAATGACTAGCGAGGTGGAGACCCAGTACTTC. It specifies CASSQMTSEVETQYF.

In its sample, this clonotype was seen once. The V and J genes are TRBV7-2 and TRBJ2-5; 7 bases agree with TRBD1. The CDR3 spans 13 residues. V lost 6 bases, J lost 3 bases, and 4 bases stayed unmatched. Germline V gene data show CDR1 as SGHTA and CDR2 as FQGNSA. Here the CDR3 DNA reads TGTGCCAGCAGACCCGGGACAGAAGAGACCCAGTACTTC. It encodes CASRPGTEETQYF.

V usage is TRBV11-2 and J usage is TRBJ2-2; 8 bases fit TRBD1. The CDR3 totals 15 residues. CDR1 and CDR2 (germline): SGHAT, FQNNGV. After removal of 5 bases from V and 5 bases from J, the junction contained 7 bases not matched to a gene. The CDR3 spells CASSPGGRNTGELFF. The CDR3 DNA follows: TGTGCCAGCAGCCCAGGGGGCAGGAATACCGGGGAGCTGTTTTTT.

The chain employs TRBV10-3 and TRBJ2-4, with 9 bases matching TRBD1. This CDR3 is 16 amino acids long. The V segment lost 10 bases and the J segment 2 bases; nucleotides outside the gene matches: 12. Germline CDR1 ENHRY, CDR2 SYGVKD. CDR3 in amino acids: CATIPGTGITKNIQYF. The CDR3 DNA sequence: TGTGCCACCATTCCCGGGACAGGGATAACCAAAAACATTCAGTACTTC.

V gene TRBV5-1 combines with J gene TRBJ2-7; possibly TRBD1 for D (5 bases). In germline, CDR1 is SGHRS, CDR2 YFSETQ. The CDR3 spans 14 residues. Trimming cost V 3 bases and J 2 bases, with 12 bases left between them. In DNA, the CDR3 is TGCGCCAGCAGCTGGTCGGACACACCCTACGAGCAGTACTTC. Residues: CASSWSDTPYEQYF.

There are a few counts of this clonotype. V is TRBV6-1 and J is TRBJ2-1; D unclear. CDR3 length: 13 residues. The ends were cut back, 3 bases at V and 5 bases at J, with 8 bases in the middle. Germline V gene sequence: CDR1 MNHNS, CDR2 SASEGT. CDR3 amino acids: CASSERRDNEQFF. Written as DNA, the CDR3 is TGTGCCAGCAGTGAGAGACGGGACAATGAGCAGTTCTTC.

This clonotype was seen only a few times. The chain carries TRBV5-4 and TRBJ2-4; 9 bases line up with TRBD2. CDR1 SGHNT and CDR2 YYREEE come from the germline V gene (reference sequence). The junction had 5 bases not matched to a gene; V was cut back by 4 bases and J by 6 bases. The CDR3 loop spans 14 amino acids. The CDR3: CASSLSGGLNIQYF. The DNA of the CDR3 is TGTGCCAGCAGCCTCAGCGGGGGGTTAAACATTCAGTACTTC.

The chain employs TRBV27 and TRBJ2-5; D perhaps matches TRBD1 (7 bases). The better agreement between TRBJ2-1 and the DNA end casts doubt on the J call. The CDR3 sequence is 13 residues long. Looked up from germline, CDR1 is MNHEY and CDR2 is SMNVEV (reference sequence). The CDR3 protein is CASRAQGGNEQFF. The CDR3 DNA follows: TGTGCCAGCAGGGCCCAGGGGGGCAACGAGCAGTTCTTC.

This clonotype has more than one count but fewer than ten. V usage is TRBV6-5 and J usage is TRBJ1-4; D is ambiguous. V shed 5 bases and J shed 4 bases, with 11 bases lying between them. CDR1 is MNHEY, CDR2 SVGAGI, per germline. This CDR3 comprises 14 residues. CDR3 sequence reads: CASSPTEINEKLFF. The CDR3 bases are TGTGCCAGCAGTCCAACAGAGATTAATGAAAAACTGTTTTTT.

V usage is TRBV3-1 and J usage is TRBJ1-6; a weak D match, TRBD1 (5 bases). Germline V gives CDR1 LGHDT, CDR2 YNNKEL (reference sequence). V was trimmed by 3 bases and J by 7 bases, leaving 10 bases between them. The CDR3 totals 14 residues. In nucleotides, the CDR3 is TGTGCCAGCAGCCACGCCAGGGTCAATTCACCCCTCCACTTT. Encoded protein: CASSHARVNSPLHF.

CDR3 protein: CASSSTANQPQHF. In DNA form, the CDR3 reads TGTGCCAGCAGTTCGACAGCTAATCAGCCCCAGCATTTT. The chain has TRBV12-3 or TRBV12-4 and TRBJ1-5; D perhaps matches TRBD1 (5 bases). CDR3 length: 13 residues. V was trimmed by 4 bases and J by 4 bases, leaving 8 bases between them.

In its sample, this clonotype was seen a few times. V gene TRBV12-3 or TRBV12-4 combines with J gene TRBJ1-6; no clear D gene. The CDR3 length is 12 residues. Trimming shortened V by 4 bases and J by 8 bases, and 6 bases separated the two germline ends. CDR3 in amino acids: CASSWMDSPLHF. The CDR3 DNA reads as TGTGCCAGCAGTTGGATGGATTCACCCCTCCACTTT.

The chain couples TRBV12-3 or TRBV12-4 to TRBJ2-1; D gene unclear. Trimming shortened V by 6 bases and J by 7 bases, and 10 bases separated the two germline ends. The CDR3 runs 12 residues. The chain's CDR3 is CASSRPLNEQFF. The CDR3 nucleotides read TGTGCCAGCAGCCGTCCACTGAATGAGCAGTTCTTC.

The table lists this clonotype with a few counts. V gene TRBV12-3 or TRBV12-4 combines with J gene TRBJ1-2; a possible D gene is TRBD1 (5 bases). The V gene lost 2 bases and the J gene lost 7 bases, with 8 bases spanning the gap. The CDR3 sequence is 12 residues long. This chain's CDR3 is CASSLRRGGYTF. CDR3 coding DNA: TGTGCCAGCAGTTTACGGAGGGGTGGCTACACCTTC.

In its sample, this clonotype was seen a few times. The V and J genes are TRBV20-1 and TRBJ2-1, with 7 bases that match TRBD1. V lost 6 bases, J lost 4 bases, and 6 bases stayed unmatched. The CDR3 has 13 residues. The germline V gene has CDR1 DFQATT and CDR2 SNEGSKA (reference sequence). CDR3 loop: CSAPGQNYNEQFF. The CDR3 bases are TGCAGTGCGCCGGGACAGAATTACAATGAGCAGTTCTTC.

The chain is built from TRBV11-2 and TRBJ2-5; TRBD2 aligns across 8 bases. The CDR3 extends over 15 amino acids. V shed 3 bases and J 5 bases; nucleotides not matched to a gene: 8. Germline values: CDR1 SGHAT, CDR2 FQNNGV. This chain's CDR3 is CASSFLPSGGETQYF. In DNA, the CDR3 is TGTGCCAGCAGCTTCCTCCCAAGCGGGGGTGAGACCCAGTACTTC.

This clonotype was counted only a few times. This sequence joins TRBV7-3 and TRBJ1-6, with D unclear. Germline-derived CDR1 and CDR2 are SGHTA and FQGTGA. Deletions cut 5 bases from V and 10 bases from J, with 12 bases between. The CDR3 has 13 amino acids. Written as DNA, the CDR3 is TGTGCCAGCAGCCCGGGAGGGTCCTCACCCCTCCACTTT. This gives the protein CASSPGGSSPLHF.

This clonotype was seen a few times. This chain connects TRBV24-1 to TRBJ1-5; D is unclear. With 5 bases removed from V and 2 bases from J, the gap between germline ends came to 6 bases. The CDR3 loop spans 13 amino acids. Per germline, CDR1 KGHDR and CDR2 SFDVKD. CDR3 nucleotides: TGTGCCACCAGTGGTACAGGCAATCAGCCCCAGCATTTT. It specifies CATSGTGNQPQHF.

This chain links TRBV6-6 with TRBJ1-5; no clear D gene. The CDR3 covers 14 residues. V gave up 5 bases and J gave up 4 bases, with 12 bases separating them. The germline V gene encodes CDR1 MNHNY and CDR2 SVGAGI (reference sequence). The CDR3, as DNA: TGTGCCAGCAGTGCACATGCGCTTAATCAGCCCCAGCATTTT. This translates into CASSAHALNQPQHF.